These 22 T cell receptor beta chains were all obtained from the same sample, sequenced in a study of OX40 agonist ivuxolimab in advanced cancers. Sequencing used immunoSEQ multiplex PCR; TCRdb keeps in-frame clones, though not all of them. The data hold roughly 65,000 clones, with 80% to 85% observed a single time. The sample consisted of CD4+ or CD8+ T cells sorted from blood, taken in a trial of the OX40 agonist ivuxolimab. Receptors originate from an adult with an advanced solid tumor such as melanoma, head and neck, liver or kidney cancer.

This clone was recorded only once. The V and J genes are TRBV29-1 and TRBJ2-1; TRBD1 agrees at 7 bases. Germline lookup yields CDR1 SQVTM and CDR2 ANQGSEA. V was pared by 1 base and J by 0 bases, with 6 bases of the junction left unmatched. This CDR3 comprises 16 residues. The CDR3, as DNA: TGCAGCGTTGAAGTTGGGACAGCAAGCTCCTACAATGAGCAGTTCTTC. Its protein is CSVEVGTASSYNEQFF.

A few counts support this clone. The genes are TRBV5-1 and TRBJ2-1; the match to TRBD2 covers 14 bases. Germline assignment: CDR1 SGHRS and CDR2 YFSETQ. CDR3 length equals 15 residues. V lost 4 bases, J lost 10 bases, and 7 bases stayed unmatched. The CDR3 DNA is TGCGCCAGCAGCCTGGGACTAGCGGGGGAACAAGAGCAGTTCTTC. Encoded protein: CASSLGLAGEQEQFF. Full variable domain (outside the CDR3, taken from reference TRBV5-1 and TRBJ2-1): KAGVTQTPRYLIKTRGQQVTLSCSPISGHRSVSWYQQTPGQGLQFLFEYFSETQRNKGNFPGRFSGRQFSNSRSEMNVSTLELGDSALYLCASSLGLAGEQEQFFGPGTRLTVL.

This clone was seen just once. CDR3 nucleotides: TGTGCCAGCACCAAGGGGGTCGCGGCAGGGAATCAGCCCCAGCATTTT. It codes for CASTKGVAAGNQPQHF. This chain uses TRBV5-8 with TRBJ1-5; the D gene is possibly TRBD1 (6 bases). CDR1 SGHTS and CDR2 YDEGEE come from the germline V gene. CDR3 length: 16 residues. The V gene lost 6 bases and the J gene lost 4 bases, with 20 bases spanning the gap.

The rearrangement links TRBV4-1 to TRBJ2-5; tentative D call: TRBD2 (5 bases). Trimming shortened V by 1 base and J by 4 bases, and 7 bases separated the two germline ends. The CDR3 sequence is 13 residues long. Germline CDR1 MGHRA, CDR2 YSYEKL. CDR3 sequence reads: CASSQGGSETQYF. The CDR3 DNA follows: TGCGCCAGCAGCCAAGGCGGGTCAGAGACCCAGTACTTC.

The J gene is TRBJ2-2, the V gene TRBV9; the D gene is possibly TRBD2 (5 bases). Germline V gene lookup returns CDR1 SGDLS and CDR2 YYNGEE. The CDR3 is made up of 14 amino acids. Trimming took 3 bases from V and 7 from J, leaving 13 bases between them. The CDR3 loop reads CASSEFTAGGELFF. CDR3 DNA sequence: TGTGCCAGCAGCGAGTTCACGGCGGGCGGGGAGCTGTTTTTT.

V and J are TRBV19 and TRBJ1-2; 9 positions agree with TRBD1. Germline values: CDR1 LNHDA, CDR2 SQIVND (reference sequence). This CDR3 spans 13 amino acids. V shed 7 bases, J shed 7 bases, and the junction held 7 bases outside the gene matches. The CDR3 spells CASKGTGSSGYTF. Written as DNA, the CDR3 is TGTGCCAGTAAAGGGACAGGGTCAAGTGGCTACACCTTC.

The chain is built from TRBV5-5 and TRBJ1-5, with D perhaps TRBD1 (5 bases). V was cut by 2 bases and J by 3 bases, with 6 bases left in between. Germline assignment: CDR1 SGHKS and CDR2 YYEKEE (reference sequence). This CDR3 is 13 amino acids long. The CDR3 loop reads CASSLGANQPQHF. CDR3 DNA: TGTGCCAGCAGCTTAGGGGCCAATCAGCCCCAGCATTTT.

This chain uses TRBV9 with TRBJ2-3; weak D call: TRBD1 (6 bases). Germline assignment: CDR1 SGDLS and CDR2 YYNGEE. The CDR3 is 15 residues long. The V end was cut by 3 bases, the J end by 0 bases, with 11 bases between. The CDR3 loop reads CASSGSTGSTDTQYF. The CDR3 coding sequence is TGTGCCAGCAGCGGAAGCACAGGGAGCACAGATACGCAGTATTTT.

Note on this clone: The sample carries other DNA sequences with the same CDR3. The J gene is TRBJ2-2, the V gene TRBV19; TRBD2 matches 7 bases. The CDR3 covers 15 residues. The germline V gene has CDR1 LNHDA and CDR2 SQIVND (reference sequence). Trimming took 5 bases from V and 0 from J; bases not matched to a gene: 3. The CDR3 nucleotides read TGTGCCAGTAGTCGAGCGGGATCGAACACCGGGGAGCTGTTTTTT. Its protein is CASSRAGSNTGELFF.

The genes are TRBV30 and TRBJ2-7; possible D gene TRBD1, 6 bases. This CDR3 spans 13 amino acids. Germline assignment: CDR1 GTSNPN and CDR2 SVGIG (reference sequence). Trimming removed 4 bases from V and 6 bases from J, with 16 bases in between. CDR3 in DNA: TGTGCCTGGACCCATGGGCAGGGGACCGAGCAGTACTTC. Protein: CAWTHGQGTEQYF. Based on the CDR3 plus reference TRBV30 and TRBJ2-7, the full variable domain is SQTIHQWPATLVQPVGSPLSLECTVEGTSNPNLYWYRQAAGRGLQLLFYSVGIGQISSEVPQNLSASRPQDRQFILSSKKLLLSDSGFYLCAWTHGQGTEQYFGPGTRLTVT.

This clone appeared a few times. V is TRBV30 and J is TRBJ1-2, with unresolved D. The CDR3 runs 12 residues. V was clipped by 4 bases and J by 1 base, with 7 bases between them. The V gene's germline CDR1 is GTSNPN and CDR2 SVGIG (reference sequence). In nucleotides, the CDR3 is TGTGCCTGGACCAGGTTTAACTATGGCTACACCTTC. Translating gives CAWTRFNYGYTF.

V and J are TRBV30 and TRBJ1-2; TRBD1 aligns across 7 bases. CDR3 length: 13 residues. The junction had 6 bases not matched to a gene; V was cut back by 7 bases and J by 1 base. The germline CDR1 and CDR2 sequences are GTSNPN and SVGIG (reference sequence). The CDR3 reads CASATGINYGYTF. The CDR3 DNA is TGTGCCTCCGCGACAGGGATTAACTATGGCTACACCTTC.

This clone was seen only a few times. The chain carries TRBV4-1 and TRBJ2-2; 10 bases match TRBD1. V dropped 3 bases and J dropped 6; count of bases not matched to a gene: 13. The CDR3 extends over 18 amino acids. The germline V gene has CDR1 MGHRA and CDR2 YSYEKL. In nucleotides, the CDR3 is TGCGCCAGCAGCCAGATACCTTCGGGACAGGGGTCCCCCGGGGAGCTGTTTTTT. This codes for CASSQIPSGQGSPGELFF.

This chain joins TRBV19 and TRBJ1-2; 10 nucleotides line up with TRBD1. V gave up 8 bases and J gave up 2 bases; unmatched junction bases: 2. Germline assignment: CDR1 LNHDA and CDR2 SQIVND (reference sequence). This CDR3 comprises 13 residues. CDR3 residues: CASGGQGNYGYTF. The CDR3 DNA reads as TGTGCCAGTGGGGGACAGGGGAACTATGGCTACACCTTC. Looking up the rest from reference TRBV19 and TRBJ1-2 gives the full variable domain: DGGITQSPKYLFRKEGQNVTLSCEQNLNHDAMYWYRQDPGQGLRLIYYSQIVNDFQKGDIAEGYSVSREKKESFPLTVTSAQKNPTAFYLCASGGQGNYGYTFGSGTRLTVV.

The chain combines TRBV28 with TRBJ1-5; 9 positions agree with TRBD1. This CDR3 is built from 16 residues. V gave up 5 bases and J gave up 7 bases; unmatched junction bases: 12. In germline, CDR1 is MDHEN, CDR2 SYDVKM. Here the CDR3 reads CASSVPTGGRRQPQHF. The CDR3 nucleotides are TGTGCCAGCAGTGTCCCGACAGGGGGGCGCCGGCAGCCCCAGCATTTT. The entire variable domain, with the rest obtained from reference TRBV28 and TRBJ1-5, is as follows: DVKVTQSSRYLVKRTGEKVFLECVQDMDHENMFWYRQDPGLGLRLIYFSYDVKMKEKGDIPEGYSVSREKKERFSLILESASTNQTSMYLCASSVPTGGRRQPQHFGDGTRLSIL.

The chain employs TRBV5-1 and TRBJ1-6, with D possibly TRBD1 on 6 matching bases. V was trimmed by 1 base and J by 0 bases, leaving 14 bases between them. Germline CDR1 reads SGHRS; CDR2 reads YFSETQ. CDR3 length: 18 amino acids. CDR3 region: CASSLTAQGSSYNSPLHF. CDR3 nucleotides: TGCGCCAGCAGCTTGACAGCTCAGGGGAGCTCCTATAATTCACCCCTCCACTTT.

The chain joins TRBV10-1 to TRBJ2-6; 10 bases map to TRBD1. V shed 4 bases and J 3 bases; nucleotides not matched to a gene: 3. Germline V gene sequence: CDR1 WNHNN, CDR2 SYGVQD (reference sequence). There are 16 residues in the CDR3. In nucleotides, the CDR3 is TGCGCCAGCAGTGGGACAGGGGGAATTGGGGCCAACGTCCTGACTTTC. It yields the protein CASSGTGGIGANVLTF.

The chain's CDR3 is CASSPGTSGYNEQFF. The CDR3, as DNA: TGCGCCAGCAGCCCCGGGACTAGCGGGTACAATGAGCAGTTCTTC. This sequence joins TRBV5-1 and TRBJ2-1; 12 bases align to TRBD2. CDR3 length equals 15 residues. The germline CDR1 and CDR2 sequences are SGHRS and YFSETQ. Trimming at V came to 4 bases and at J to 4 bases, leaving 3 bases not matched to a gene.

V is TRBV20-1 and J is TRBJ2-4; 7 nucleotides line up with TRBD1. CDR3 size: 11 residues. Germline V gene lookup returns CDR1 DFQATT and CDR2 SNEGSKA (reference sequence). V shed 7 bases and J 8 bases; nucleotides not matched to a gene: 5. DNA of the CDR3: TGCAGTGTGAGGGGGCGGCACATTCAGTACTTC. Amino acids: CSVRGRHIQYF.

This chain uses TRBV2 with TRBJ2-7; 12 bases are shared with TRBD2. This CDR3 has 19 residues. The V and J ends lost 7 bases and 4 bases, in that order; junction bases with no gene match: 20. Germline-derived CDR1 and CDR2 are SNHLY and FYNNEI. The CDR3 sequence is CASNKGTSGPPSGRYEQYF. The CDR3 DNA is TGTGCCAGCAATAAAGGGACTAGCGGGCCCCCCTCCGGGCGGTACGAGCAGTACTTC.

The gene calls are TRBV29-1 and TRBJ1-1, with TRBD1 matching 9 bases. CDR3 length equals 15 residues. From germline, CDR1 is SQVTM and CDR2 ANQGSEA. Trimming cost V 4 bases and J 3 bases; bases outside gene matches: 9. The DNA of the CDR3 is TGCAGCGTTGGTAGGACAGGGGTTGACGACACTGAAGCTTTCTTT. It translates to CSVGRTGVDDTEAFF.

The gene calls are TRBV30 and TRBJ1-6; the D is unclear. Per germline, CDR1 GTSNPN and CDR2 SVGIG (reference sequence). The V end was cut by 0 bases, the J end by 8 bases, with 8 bases between. CDR3 length equals 13 residues. The CDR3 is CAWSVEAYSPLHF. CDR3 bases: TGTGCCTGGAGTGTTGAAGCTTATTCACCCCTCCACTTT.